This TCR beta chain appears in the sequencing data of a study of T-cell memory formation after mild COVID-19. Study outcomes and limitations: Pre-infection memory showed some responding clones, and this suggested that cross-reactive memory joined. Contracting CD8+ clones were enriched in EMRA, CD4+ mainly in CM and EM.

TCRdb used MiXCR to reprocess the 5' RACE reads, holding one entry per CDR3 protein. Among fewer than 450,000 distinct CDR3 sequences listed, 20% to 25% were seen once. This clonotype has only a few counts. The target antigen is unknown. The sequence derives from an adult woman who had mild COVID-19 (a few samples of this study predate the infection). Cell type and time point are not known. The sequenced sample was PBMCs or a T cell subset sorted from them (not recorded which).

The CDR3: CASRRGTGALNTEAFF. CDR3 sequence (DNA): TGTGCCAGCAGGAGGGGGACAGGGGCTCTGAACACTGAAGCTTTCTTT. The chain carries TRBV12-3 or TRBV12-4 and TRBJ1-1, with 10 bases aligning to TRBD1. J was trimmed by 0 bases and V by 6 bases; bases with no gene match: 7. There are 16 residues in the CDR3.